What follows is one TCR beta chain and its context. Its antigen is unknown. No quality values exist for individual bases; no much larger clone is one base distant. These data come from a study of graft-versus-host responses after intestinal transplantation (dated by TCRdb to the early 2020s). About the investigation overall: Multivisceral, liver-intestinal, or isolated intestinal transplants were received by the recipients. Every recipient was given anti-thymocyte globulin induction, followed by about three years of maintenance tacrolimus and steroids. Graft-versus-host and host-versus-graft alloreactive T cell clones were tracked in the graft, circulation and bone marrow after intestinal transplantation using bulk TCR-beta CDR3 sequencing. Alloreactive clones were identified by sequencing pre-transplant mixed lymphocyte reaction products and comparing them with unstimulated pre-transplant donor and recipient T cells. The cohort enrolled approximately 24 intestinal transplant recipients, one of whom was a retransplant, and a few patients without pretransplant specimens were excluded. A peak of at least 4% donor T cells among recipient peripheral blood mononuclear cells was the definition used for donor T cell macrochimerism. Rather than being sequenced by the commercial service, samples from a few later patients were sequenced in-house on an Illumina MiSeq and processed with MiXCR.

The CDR3 numbers 13 residues from cysteine through phenylalanine. CDR3 DNA is the only sequence kept; it has 39 bases, read in frame from the first base. The germline V gene specifies SGHRS as CDR1 and YFSETQ as CDR2. Cut back by 9 bases and 2 bases, the V and J ends lie 14 bases apart. According to the study, the label for this sample's time point signals: cells obtained before transplantation from donor or recipient. CD3+CD4+ and CD3+CD8+ populations were FACS-sorted from unstimulated pre-transplant donor and recipient cells taken from spleen or lymph nodes. General findings and caveats noted by the study authors: The conclusions were limited by the relatively low number and heterogeneity of the intestinal transplant patients. GvH clones turned up in recipient bone marrow, with some appearing earlier in ileal mucosa or blood, a pattern consistent with an intestinal mucosal origin. In the allografts of patients with donor T cell macrochimerism, GvH to HvG T cell clonal ratios were high. Peak levels of circulating GvH clones were associated with declines in HvG clones early after transplant.

The library came from the immunoSEQ multiplex PCR assay. In most patients, genomic DNA was isolated using the Qiagen DNeasy Blood and Tissue Kit and sent frozen to Adaptive Biotechnologies for TCR sequencing. High-throughput TCR-beta CDR3 sequencing of genomic DNA from most patients was performed by Adaptive Biotechnologies. On the authors' methods: Adaptive's ImmunoSEQ software supplied the TCR sequencing data for 15 to 20 patients, while MiXCR and VDJtools were used to process three other patients. CD4 versus CD8 sorting errors were corrected by removing sequences found in both subsets at a frequency ratio below 5:1. CDR3 nucleotide sequences shared between donor and recipient were removed because their origin could not be assigned. To count as alloreactive, a clone needed at least 2-fold expansion over unstimulated cells and a minimum CFSE-low frequency of 0.002% (template counts) or 0.001% (read counts). Mappable clones were those detected in sequenced pre-transplant spleen, lymph node, or MLR CFSE-low populations of the donor or recipient. Cumulative frequency of alloreactive clones was calculated as a percentage of all sequences weighted by copy number. This is the immuneACCESS table as TCRdb keeps it, with only in-frame sequences that have V and J called. A part of the clones is gone; compared with another copy, unresolved V genes explain less than half, and the rest is unexplained. That table furnishes V, J and clone size, whereas the DNA furnished D and trimming. Across this sample there are 85,000 to 90,000 clones, with almost 90% seen only once. In total, the top ten clones hold around 0.11% of the sample.

The chain uses TRBV5-1 and TRBJ1-2; the D gene is perhaps TRBD1, from 6 matching bases. Sequenced material: unstimulated CD4+ T cells sorted from spleen or lymph node cells, taken before intestinal transplant. The source of this sequence is a human donor who received an intestinal transplant. CDR3 reads: CATRTEPNYGYTF. The sequenced DNA is TGCGCCACCCGGACAGAGCCAAACTATGGCTACACCTTC.